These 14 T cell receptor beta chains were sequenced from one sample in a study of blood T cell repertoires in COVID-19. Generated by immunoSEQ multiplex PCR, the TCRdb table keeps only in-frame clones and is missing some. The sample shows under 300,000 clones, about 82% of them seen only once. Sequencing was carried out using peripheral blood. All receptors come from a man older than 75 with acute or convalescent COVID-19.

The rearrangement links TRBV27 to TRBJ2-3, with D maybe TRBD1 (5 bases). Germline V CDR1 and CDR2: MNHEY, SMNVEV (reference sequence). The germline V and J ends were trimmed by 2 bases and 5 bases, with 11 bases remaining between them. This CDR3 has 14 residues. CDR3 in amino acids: CASSLEGARDTQYF. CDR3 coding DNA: TGTGCCAGCAGTTTAGAAGGGGCGAGAGATACGCAGTATTTT.

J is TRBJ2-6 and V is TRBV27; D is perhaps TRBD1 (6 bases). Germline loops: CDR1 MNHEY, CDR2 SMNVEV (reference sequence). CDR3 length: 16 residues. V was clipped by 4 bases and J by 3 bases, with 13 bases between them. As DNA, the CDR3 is TGTGCCAGCAGTTACTACCCAGGGGTTGGGGCCAACGTCCTGACTTTC. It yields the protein CASSYYPGVGANVLTF.

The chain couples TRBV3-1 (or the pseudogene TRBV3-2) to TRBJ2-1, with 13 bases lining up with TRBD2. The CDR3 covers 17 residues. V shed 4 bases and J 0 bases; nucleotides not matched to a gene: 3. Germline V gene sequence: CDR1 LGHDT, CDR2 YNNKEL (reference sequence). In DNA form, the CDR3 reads TGTGCCAGCAGCCTCGGACTAGCGGGGGCCTCCTACAATGAGCAGTTCTTC. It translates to CASSLGLAGASYNEQFF.

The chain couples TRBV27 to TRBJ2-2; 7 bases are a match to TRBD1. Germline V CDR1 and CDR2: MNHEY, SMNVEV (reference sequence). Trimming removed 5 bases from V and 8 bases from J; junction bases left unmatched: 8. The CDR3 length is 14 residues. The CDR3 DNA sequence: TGTGCCAGCAGTAGAACAGGGGCGGTGGGGGAGCTGTTTTTT. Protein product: CASSRTGAVGELFF.

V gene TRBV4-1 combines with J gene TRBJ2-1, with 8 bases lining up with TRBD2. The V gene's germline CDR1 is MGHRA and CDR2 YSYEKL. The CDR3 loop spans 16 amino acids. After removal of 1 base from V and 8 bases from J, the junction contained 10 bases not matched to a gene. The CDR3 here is CASSQGPGRGSDEQFF. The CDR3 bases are TGCGCCAGCAGCCAAGGGCCCGGGAGGGGGTCGGATGAGCAGTTCTTC.

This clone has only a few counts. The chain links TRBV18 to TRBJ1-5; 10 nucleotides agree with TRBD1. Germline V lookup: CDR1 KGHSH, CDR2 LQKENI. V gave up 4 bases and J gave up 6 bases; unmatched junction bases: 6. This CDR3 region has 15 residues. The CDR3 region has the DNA TGTGCCAGCTCACGCGACAGGGGGCAGCTTCAGCCCCAGCATTTT. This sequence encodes CASSRDRGQLQPQHF.

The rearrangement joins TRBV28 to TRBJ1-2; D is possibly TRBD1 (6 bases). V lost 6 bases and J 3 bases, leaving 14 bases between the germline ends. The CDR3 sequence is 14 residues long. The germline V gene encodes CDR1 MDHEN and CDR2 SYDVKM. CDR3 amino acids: CASRSQGGDYGYTF. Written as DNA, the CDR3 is TGTGCCAGCAGATCGCAAGGGGGGGACTATGGCTACACCTTC.

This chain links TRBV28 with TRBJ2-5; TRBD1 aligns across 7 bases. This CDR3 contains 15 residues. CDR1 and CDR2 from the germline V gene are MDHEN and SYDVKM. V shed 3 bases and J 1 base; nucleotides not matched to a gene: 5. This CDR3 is CASSFLRTGQETQYF. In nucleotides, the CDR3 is TGTGCCAGCAGTTTCCTCAGGACAGGCCAAGAGACCCAGTACTTC.

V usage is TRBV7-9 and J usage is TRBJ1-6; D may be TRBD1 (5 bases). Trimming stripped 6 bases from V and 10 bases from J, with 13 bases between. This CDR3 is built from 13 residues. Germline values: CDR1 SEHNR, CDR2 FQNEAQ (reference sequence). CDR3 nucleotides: TGTGCCAGCAGTTTCGGCAGGGAATCACCCCTCCACTTT. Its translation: CASSFGRESPLHF.

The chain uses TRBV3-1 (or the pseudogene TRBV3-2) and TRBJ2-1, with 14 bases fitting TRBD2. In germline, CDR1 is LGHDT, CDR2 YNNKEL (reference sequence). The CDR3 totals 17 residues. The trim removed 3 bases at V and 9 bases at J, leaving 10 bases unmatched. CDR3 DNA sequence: TGTGCCAGCAGCCACAAGAGACTAGCGGGAGGGCGGGGTGAGCAGTTCTTC. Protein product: CASSHKRLAGGRGEQFF.

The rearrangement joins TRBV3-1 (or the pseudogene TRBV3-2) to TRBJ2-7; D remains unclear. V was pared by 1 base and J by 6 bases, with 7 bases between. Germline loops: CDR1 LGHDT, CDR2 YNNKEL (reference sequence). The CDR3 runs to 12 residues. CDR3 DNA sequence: TGTGCCAGCAGCCAAGTGAGTTCCGAGCAGTACTTC. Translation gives CASSQVSSEQYF.

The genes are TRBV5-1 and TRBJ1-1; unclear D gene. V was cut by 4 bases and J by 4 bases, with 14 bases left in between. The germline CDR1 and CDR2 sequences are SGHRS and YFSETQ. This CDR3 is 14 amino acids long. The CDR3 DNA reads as TGCGCCAGCAGCCCCCCAGCGGGAGGCACTGAAGCTTTCTTT. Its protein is CASSPPAGGTEAFF. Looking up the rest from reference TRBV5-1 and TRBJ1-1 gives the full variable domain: KAGVTQTPRYLIKTRGQQVTLSCSPISGHRSVSWYQQTPGQGLQFLFEYFSETQRNKGNFPGRFSGRQFSNSRSEMNVSTLELGDSALYLCASSPPAGGTEAFFGQGTRLTVV.

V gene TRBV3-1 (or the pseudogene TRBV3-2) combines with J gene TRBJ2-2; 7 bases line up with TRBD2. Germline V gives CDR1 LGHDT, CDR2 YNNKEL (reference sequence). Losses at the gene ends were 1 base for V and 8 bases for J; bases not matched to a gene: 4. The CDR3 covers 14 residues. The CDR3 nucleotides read TGTGCCAGCAGCCAAGCTGCCGGGAGGGGGGAGCTGTTTTTT. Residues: CASSQAAGRGELFF.

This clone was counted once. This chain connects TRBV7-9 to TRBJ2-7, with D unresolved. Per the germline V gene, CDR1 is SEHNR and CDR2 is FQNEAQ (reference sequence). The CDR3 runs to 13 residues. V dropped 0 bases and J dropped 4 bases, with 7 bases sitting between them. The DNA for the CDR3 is TGTGCCAGCAGCTTAGCTACCGGGTACGAGCAGTACTTC. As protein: CASSLATGYEQYF. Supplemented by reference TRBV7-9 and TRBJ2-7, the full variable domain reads DTGVSQNPRHKITKRGQNVTFRCDPISEHNRLYWYRQTLGQGPEFLTYFQNEAQLEKSRLLSDRFSAERPKGSFSTLEIQRTEQGDSAMYLCASSLATGYEQYFGPGTRLTVT.